Listed here are 27 T cell receptor beta chains from one sample, sequenced in a study of blood T cell repertoires in COVID-19 (dated by TCRdb to 2020 to 2022). Libraries were built with the immunoSEQ multiplex PCR assay. Sourced from immuneACCESS, this table was stored by TCRdb with only in-frame sequences that have V and J called. A share of the clones is absent; for the studies checked, an unresolved V gene accounts for under half, and the remainder has no known explanation. The sample table contains 100,000 or so clones; only one count was recorded for 84% of them. Roughly 2.1% of the sample is taken by the ten largest. Sequencing was carried out using peripheral blood. The receptors come from a man between 65 and 85 years old with active or convalescent COVID-19.

CDR3 nucleotides: TGTGCCAGCAGCCAACCAAAGCCGCAAGCACCCGGGGAGCTGTTTTTT. This translates into CASSQPKPQAPGELFF. The gene calls are TRBV3-1 (or the pseudogene TRBV3-2) and TRBJ2-2, with no clear D. This CDR3 has 16 residues. Per the germline V gene, CDR1 is LGHDT and CDR2 is YNNKEL (reference sequence). V lost 2 bases and J lost 6, with 16 bases in between.

The gene calls are TRBV24-1 and TRBJ1-5; 7 bases match TRBD1. The CDR3 has 15 residues. Germline values: CDR1 KGHDR, CDR2 SFDVKD. After removal of 3 bases from V and 7 bases from J, the junction contained 8 bases not matched to a gene. CDR3 in DNA: TGTGCCACCAGTGATGTCACAGGGGCGGACCAGCCCCAGCATTTT. Protein sequence: CATSDVTGADQPQHF.

This clone appeared a few times. The J gene is TRBJ1-6, the V gene TRBV2; D is possibly TRBD1 (5 bases). V was shortened by 4 bases and J by 10 bases, with 14 bases between the two germline ends. Germline CDR1 is SNHLY and CDR2 is FYNNEI. This CDR3 comprises 14 residues. This CDR3 is CASSAGETGSPLHF. The CDR3 DNA reads TGTGCCAGCAGTGCGGGGGAGACCGGGTCACCCCTCCACTTT.

The chain has TRBV7-3 and TRBJ2-2; the D gene is possibly TRBD1 (6 bases). Germline V gene sequence: CDR1 SGHTA, CDR2 FQGTGA. CDR3 size: 15 residues. Trimming cost V 6 bases and J 0 bases, with 11 bases left between them. In DNA, the CDR3 is TGTGCCAGCAGTTCACAGGGTCCGAACACCGGGGAGCTGTTTTTT. Protein product: CASSSQGPNTGELFF.

This sequence joins TRBV5-5 and TRBJ2-7; D is perhaps TRBD1 (5 bases). CDR1 is SGHKS and CDR2 is YYEKEE in the germline V gene (reference sequence). This CDR3 has 13 amino acids. Trimming left V 4 bases short and J 6 bases short, with 14 bases between. CDR3 nucleotides: TGTGCCAGCAGCCCAGGGTTTTCAGGCGAGCAGTACTTC. Its protein is CASSPGFSGEQYF.

The J gene is TRBJ2-3, the V gene TRBV15; D perhaps matches TRBD1 (6 bases). V lost 5 bases to trimming and J lost 2 bases, with 14 bases between them. CDR1 LNHNV and CDR2 YYDKDF come from the germline V gene (reference sequence). The CDR3 covers 15 residues. The CDR3 loop is CATSSDRTDTDTQYF. The CDR3 DNA is TGTGCCACCAGCTCCGACAGGACCGACACAGATACGCAGTATTTT.

The chain employs TRBV11-3 and TRBJ2-1; D perhaps matches TRBD2 (6 bases). Trimming pared 5 bases from V and 0 bases from J, leaving 8 bases between. Germline CDR1 is SGHNT and CDR2 is YENEEA. The CDR3 consists of 14 residues. This chain's CDR3 is CASSLDYSYNEQFF. The DNA for the CDR3 is TGTGCCAGCAGCCTGGACTACTCCTACAATGAGCAGTTCTTC.

The chain couples TRBV6-6 to TRBJ2-7; 7 bases align to TRBD1. Germline V gene data show CDR1 as MNHNY and CDR2 as SVGAGI (reference sequence). With V trimmed by 3 bases and J by 2 bases, 7 bases remained unmatched. This CDR3 is built from 15 residues. The CDR3, as DNA: TGTGCCAGCAGTTATTCGGGACAGTACCCCTACGAGCAGTACTTC. Translating it yields CASSYSGQYPYEQYF.

This chain connects TRBV9 to TRBJ1-3; TRBD1 aligns across 8 bases. Germline CDR1 reads SGDLS; CDR2 reads YYNGEE. CDR3 length: 17 residues. The ends lost 2 bases at V and 0 bases at J; junction bases unmatched: 7. The CDR3 loop reads CASSVTWTGSSGNTIYF. CDR3 DNA: TGTGCCAGCAGCGTGACTTGGACAGGGAGCTCTGGAAACACCATATATTTT. The whole variable domain, filled in from reference TRBV9 and TRBJ1-3, reads DSGVTQTPKHLITATGQRVTLRCSPRSGDLSVYWYQQSLDQGLQFLIQYYNGEERAKGNILERFSAQQFPDLHSELNLSSLELGDSALYFCASSVTWTGSSGNTIYFGEGSWLTVV.

In its sample, this clone is medium-sized. The genes are TRBV3-1 (or the pseudogene TRBV3-2) and TRBJ1-6; 8 nucleotides line up with TRBD1. Germline assignment: CDR1 LGHDT and CDR2 YNNKEL (reference sequence). Trimming cost V 3 bases and J 9 bases; bases outside gene matches: 4. The CDR3 totals 14 residues. DNA for the CDR3: TGTGCCAGCAGCCATACCGGGACAGGTTCACCCCTCCACTTT. Translated: CASSHTGTGSPLHF.

This clone was seen once. The gene calls are TRBV4-2 and TRBJ2-3; TRBD2 agrees at 7 bases. Germline V gene sequence: CDR1 LGHNA, CDR2 YNFKEQ. This CDR3 has 15 residues. V lost 2 bases and J lost 4; bases outside the gene matches: 6. CDR3 region: CASSQPREGADTQYF. The CDR3 DNA sequence: TGTGCCAGCAGCCAACCCAGGGAGGGAGCAGATACGCAGTATTTT.

The chain recombines TRBV7-2 with TRBJ1-1; unclear D gene. Looked up from germline, CDR1 is SGHTA and CDR2 is FQGNSA. The CDR3 is 15 amino acids. V lost 5 bases to trimming and J lost 5 bases, with 18 bases between them. The CDR3 region is CASSPAAGLGTEAFF. The CDR3 region has the DNA TGTGCCAGCAGCCCCGCCGCGGGTTTGGGAACTGAAGCTTTCTTT.

V and J are TRBV4-2 and TRBJ1-6; weak D call: TRBD1 (5 bases). V lost 0 bases to trimming and J lost 7 bases, with 7 bases between them. CDR3 length: 14 residues. Germline-derived CDR1 and CDR2 are LGHNA and YNFKEQ. The chain's CDR3 is CASSQDDSNSPLHF. DNA for the CDR3: TGTGCCAGCAGCCAAGATGACAGCAATTCACCCCTCCACTTT.

This clone was seen a few times. V and J are TRBV28 and TRBJ1-2; TRBD1 might be the D (6 bases). Trimming removed 5 bases from V and 4 bases from J, with 14 bases in between. Per germline, CDR1 MDHEN and CDR2 SYDVKM. The CDR3 is 14 amino acids. In DNA, the CDR3 is TGTGCCAGCAGTAACCGACAGGCATTCTATGGCTACACCTTC. Translating it yields CASSNRQAFYGYTF.

The genes are TRBV5-1 and TRBJ2-3; D call uncertain. V shed 3 bases and J shed 4 bases, with 6 bases lying between them. The CDR3 length is 12 residues. From germline, CDR1 is SGHRS and CDR2 YFSETQ. In nucleotides, the CDR3 is TGCGCCAGCAGCTCCTCTTCAGATACGCAGTATTTT. This codes for CASSSSSDTQYF.

The J gene is TRBJ1-5, the V gene TRBV3-1 (or the pseudogene TRBV3-2); 8 bases agree with TRBD1. Germline CDR1 and CDR2: LGHDT and YNNKEL (reference sequence). This CDR3 comprises 17 residues. Trimming cost V 0 bases and J 4 bases; bases outside gene matches: 8. CDR3 loop: CASSQELARGRNQPQHF. CDR3 DNA: TGTGCCAGCAGCCAAGAGCTTGCCAGGGGGCGAAATCAGCCCCAGCATTTT.

The chain joins TRBV6-5 to TRBJ1-4; 7 bases agree with TRBD1. CDR1 is MNHEY and CDR2 is SVGAGI in the germline V gene. This CDR3 region has 15 residues. Germline trimming cut 7 bases from V and 7 bases from J; bases unmatched to any gene: 12. The CDR3 nucleotides are TGTGCCAGCACCGGGAGAAGGCAGGGGGTTGAAAAACTGTTTTTT. Protein: CASTGRRQGVEKLFF.

The chain has TRBV7-2 and TRBJ2-3, with a weak D call TRBD1 (5 bases). Trimming removed 2 bases from V and 3 bases from J, with 12 bases in between. The CDR3 loop spans 15 amino acids. In germline, CDR1 is SGHTA, CDR2 FQGNSA. For the CDR3, the DNA is TGTGCCAGCAGCTTAAGCAGGGTAACTACAGATACGCAGTATTTT. Protein product: CASSLSRVTTDTQYF.

This chain links TRBV5-1 with TRBJ2-3, with 9 bases matching TRBD2. Trimming cost V 2 bases and J 4 bases; bases outside gene matches: 8. The CDR3 is 16 residues long. The germline V gene encodes CDR1 SGHRS and CDR2 YFSETQ. The CDR3: CASSFDGRGGADTQYF. The CDR3 bases are TGCGCCAGCAGCTTCGACGGTCGCGGGGGGGCAGATACGCAGTATTTT.

V is TRBV7-2 and J is TRBJ1-1, with 8 positions matching TRBD1. This CDR3 comprises 15 residues. With V trimmed by 6 bases and J by 5 bases, 11 bases remained unmatched. Germline lookup yields CDR1 SGHTA and CDR2 FQGNSA. CDR3 DNA sequence: TGTGCCAGCAGGTCTCAGGGGGCGCCGAGTACTGAAGCTTTCTTT. It yields the protein CASRSQGAPSTEAFF.

The chain carries TRBV2 and TRBJ1-2; the D is unclear. The V end was cut by 8 bases, the J end by 9 bases, with 22 bases between. The CDR3 spans 14 residues. Looked up from germline, CDR1 is SNHLY and CDR2 is FYNNEI. The CDR3 nucleotides are TGTGCCAGCGGCATACAGAGGGAAGTTGATCGCTACACCTTC. As protein: CASGIQREVDRYTF.

The chain is built from TRBV6-5 and TRBJ2-7; 9 bases are shared with TRBD1. CDR3 length equals 14 residues. Germline-derived CDR1 and CDR2 are MNHEY and SVGAGI. Losses at the gene ends were 8 bases for V and 2 bases for J; bases not matched to a gene: 7. The CDR3 sequence is CASGPGDRAYEQYF. Here the CDR3 DNA reads TGTGCCAGCGGTCCCGGGGACAGGGCCTACGAGCAGTACTTC.

This clone was observed a single time. CDR3 loop: CASSQSTSGYNEQFF. Written as DNA, the CDR3 is TGCGCCAGCAGCCAATCGACTAGCGGTTACAATGAGCAGTTCTTC. This chain connects TRBV4-1 to TRBJ2-1; 9 nucleotides line up with TRBD2. The germline CDR1 and CDR2 sequences are MGHRA and YSYEKL. This CDR3 comprises 15 residues. V was clipped by 2 bases and J by 4 bases; unmatched bases: 3.

The count of this clone is one. CDR3 sequence reads: CASSPLYETQYF. CDR3 in DNA: TGTGCCAGCAGTCCCCTTTATGAGACCCAGTACTTC. The chain recombines TRBV12-3 or TRBV12-4 with TRBJ2-5; D is undetermined. V was cut by 5 bases and J by 5 bases, with 9 bases left in between. There are 12 residues in the CDR3.

J is TRBJ2-6 and V is TRBV5-1; TRBD1 might be the D (5 bases). The CDR3 length is 18 residues. V was trimmed by 0 bases and J by 4 bases, leaving 17 bases between them. The germline V gene encodes CDR1 SGHRS and CDR2 YFSETQ. As DNA, the CDR3 is TGCGCCAGCAGCTTGGCCCAGGGTAACCATCGAGGGGCCAACGTCCTGACTTTC. Amino acids: CASSLAQGNHRGANVLTF. Full variable domain (remainder filled in from reference TRBV5-1 and TRBJ2-6): KAGVTQTPRYLIKTRGQQVTLSCSPISGHRSVSWYQQTPGQGLQFLFEYFSETQRNKGNFPGRFSGRQFSNSRSEMNVSTLELGDSALYLCASSLAQGNHRGANVLTFGAGSRLTVL.

This clone turned up a few times. The V call is TRBV6-6, the J call TRBJ1-6; D gene unclear. Germline CDR1 MNHNY, CDR2 SVGAGI (reference sequence). V lost 5 bases to trimming and J lost 2 bases, with 19 bases between them. This CDR3 comprises 18 residues. In DNA form, the CDR3 reads TGTGCCAGCAGTCTCCTGGTGATGGGAGCTACCTATAATTCACCCCTCCACTTT. Protein sequence: CASSLLVMGATYNSPLHF.

V is TRBV28 and J is TRBJ1-1; D is ambiguous. Germline V gene data show CDR1 as MDHEN and CDR2 as SYDVKM. V was shortened by 7 bases and J by 9 bases, with 15 bases between the two germline ends. This CDR3 spans 12 amino acids. CDR3 residues: CASTASSRKAFF. Here the CDR3 DNA reads TGTGCCAGCACCGCGTCATCCAGGAAAGCTTTCTTT.